This T cell receptor beta chain was identified in a study of monozygotic twins with inflammatory bowel disease. Findings of the study overall: Lower TCRbeta diversity (inverse Simpson) was seen in IBD patients than in healthy co-twins.

Comments on this clonotype: What it recognizes is unknown.

Total RNA, at roughly 3.5 ug, went into every TCR library. From the 5' RACE reads, TCRdb lists one entry per CDR3 protein and no DNA. The listing records about 300,000 distinct CDR3 sequences. The clonotype comes from a human donor with ulcerative colitis or Crohn's disease, or a healthy co-twin of an affected twin (not recorded which). Sequencing input: blood.

This CDR3 reads CASRPNGVTEAFF. The V call is TRBV5-5, the J call TRBJ1-1. The CDR3 covers 13 residues. The V gene's germline CDR1 is SGHKS and CDR2 YYEKEE (reference sequence).